This is a list of T cell receptor beta chains from one sample in a study of regulatory T cells in long-lasting Graves disease. TCRdb re-analysed the multiplex PCR reads in MiXCR, keeping a single row per CDR3 protein. Seen here are 350,000 to 450,000 distinct CDR3 sequences, over 15% observed once, and the top ten hold less than 35%. The same sample was also studied in work on T cells in Graves' hyperthyroidism and ophthalmopathy.

Sequencing used peripheral blood mononuclear cells (PBMCs), obtained at new diagnosis, from a patient treated with antithyroid drugs. These receptors were obtained from a man in his forties with Graves disease. The CDR3 runs from the conserved cysteine through the conserved F or W. D genes are given only for firm matches. Part of the rows lack a size; the others show once, few, many or a class for expanded clones.

>TRBV6-2/TRBV6-3|TRBD1|many|TRBJ1-5
TGTGCCAGCAGCGGGAGGACAGGTCCGAAGCCCCAGCATTTT
CASSGRTGPKPQHF
>TRBV12-3/TRBV12-4|-|many|TRBJ2-1
TGTGCCAGCACTTCGAAGAGACGGGGGAGCTACAATGAGCAGTTCTTC
CASTSKRRGSYNEQFF
>TRBV28|-|many|TRBJ2-7
TGTGCCAGCCCAAGGGGACGGAGATACGAGCAGTACTTC
CASPRGRRYEQYF
>TRBV7-9|TRBD1|many|TRBJ2-3
TGTGCCAGCAGCGTGGGACAGATCACAGATACGCAGTATTTT
CASSVGQITDTQYF
>TRBV7-9|-|many|TRBJ2-1
TGTGCCAGCAGCTCTAACACCCGTCACAATGAGCAGTTCTTC
CASSSNTRHNEQFF
>TRBV5-1|TRBD1|few|TRBJ1-6
TGCGCCAGCAGCTTGGCACAGGGGGCAAATTCACCCCTCCACTTT
CASSLAQGANSPLHF
>TRBV18|TRBD2|many|TRBJ2-2
TGTGCCAGCTCACCCCTGGGCCTAGCGGTGAACACCGGGGAGCTGTTTTTT
CASSPLGLAVNTGELFF
>TRBV28|-|many|TRBJ1-5
TGTGCCAGCAGTAGACAGAACTCCAATCAGCCCCAGCATTTT
CASSRQNSNQPQHF
>TRBV7-2|-|many|TRBJ2-3
TGTGCCAGCGGGTTCTTCGATACGCAGTATTTT
CASGFFDTQYF
>TRBV5-1|TRBD1|many|TRBJ1-1
TGCGCCAGCAGCCCGGGAAGGGACAGTTACGGACACACTGAAGCTTTCTTT
CASSPGRDSYGHTEAFF
>TRBV20-1|TRBD1|once|TRBJ1-6
TGCAGTGCTAGGCCCGGGACAGGGGGCTCACCCCTACACTTT
CSARPGTGGSPLHF
>TRBV28|-|many|TRBJ2-5
TGTGCCAGCAGTTTCCGACAGCTTGGGGTCCAAGAGACCCAGTACTTC
CASSFRQLGVQETQYF
>TRBV5-5|-|few|TRBJ2-1
TGTGCCGCCGGGGGTTCCTACAATGAGCAGTTCTTC
CAAGGSYNEQFF
>TRBV29-1|TRBD2|-|TRBJ2-2
TGCAGCGCTGCAAAACGAACTTCAGCGGGGGGACGGACCGGGGAGCTGTTTTTT
CSAAKRTSAGGRTGELFF
>TRBV4-3|TRBD2|many|TRBJ2-7
TGCGCCAGCAGCCAAGGGACTAGCTCCTACGAGCAGTACTTC
CASSQGTSSYEQYF
>TRBV5-4|TRBD2|few|TRBJ2-5
TGTGCCAGCAGCTTGGTTGGGAGGGGCACCCAGTACTTC
CASSLVGRGTQYF
>TRBV7-8|TRBD2|many|TRBJ2-2
TGTGCCAGCAGTCCCCGGGAGGGAGGCACCGGGGAGCTGTTTTTT
CASSPREGGTGELFF
>TRBV28|-|many|TRBJ1-1
TGTGCCAGCAGTTTATGGAGGGGCACTGAAGCTTTCTTT
CASSLWRGTEAFF
>TRBV5-4|TRBD1|few|TRBJ1-4
TGTGCCAGCAGCATTGACAGGGAACGGAGGAGCGGAAAACTGTTTTTT
CASSIDRERRSGKLFF
>TRBV2|TRBD2|many|TRBJ2-1
TGTGCCAGCAGTGGGGCCCCTGGCGGGGGGAGCTACAATGAGCAGTTCTTC
CASSGAPGGGSYNEQFF
>TRBV6-1|TRBD1|-|TRBJ1-5
TGTGCCAGCAGTGCGACAGGGGGCTATCAGCCCCAGCATTTT
CASSATGGYQPQHF
>TRBV28|TRBD2|many|TRBJ2-7
TGTGCCAGCAGCCGTCAACCGGACCGGGGACTAGCGGAGTTCTTC
CASSRQPDRGLAEFF
>TRBV29-1|-|few|TRBJ2-7
TGCAGCGTTGAAGGTCATGGCGGAGGGGGCGAGCAGTACTTC
CSVEGHGGGGEQYF
>TRBV7-2|-|many|TRBJ2-7
TGTGCCAGCAGCTTATGGGGCAGGGAGCGGGAGCAGTACTTC
CASSLWGREREQYF
>TRBV12-3/TRBV12-4|-|many|TRBJ2-7
TGTGCCAGCAGTCCGACGTTGACAGGCGCGGAGCAGTACTTC
CASSPTLTGAEQYF
>TRBV20-1|TRBD2|many|TRBJ2-3
TGCAGTGCCCACGAACTAGCGGGGGGGCCGAATACGCAGTATTTT
CSAHELAGGPNTQYF
>TRBV30|TRBD1|many|TRBJ2-7
TGTGCCTGGACTGGGGGACAGGGGGCTTACGAGCAGTACTTC
CAWTGGQGAYEQYF
>TRBV12-3/TRBV12-4|TRBD1|many|TRBJ2-2
TGTGCCAGCAGTTCCCCCAAGGGACAGGTCTTCAACACCGGGGAGCTGTTTTTT
CASSSPKGQVFNTGELFF
>TRBV6-1|TRBD1|many|TRBJ2-3
TGTGCCAGCAGTGAATGGGACAGGCCTAGCACAGATACGCAGTATTTT
CASSEWDRPSTDTQYF
>TRBV2|TRBD1|many|TRBJ1-5
TGTGCCAGTAGGGGACAGCAAAATCAGCCCCAGCATTTT
CASRGQQNQPQHF
>TRBV7-2|-|many|TRBJ2-3
TGTGCCAGCAGCTTAGGGGCCCCCCTCGCTACGCAGTATTTT
CASSLGAPLATQYF
>TRBV27|-|many|TRBJ2-3
TGTGCCAGCAGCTTACTGGGGGCAGATACGCAGTATTTT
CASSLLGADTQYF
>TRBV6-5|-|many|TRBJ2-5
TGTGCCAGCAGTTATCGGGTGCAAGAGACCCAGTACTTC
CASSYRVQETQYF
>TRBV4-2|-|-|TRBJ2-3
TGTGCCAGCAGCCAACTCACAAATCAAGGCTCCTTCACAGATACGCAGTATTTT
CASSQLTNQGSFTDTQYF
>TRBV11-2|-|many|TRBJ2-4
TGTGCCAGCAGCTCGATAGCGGTCCTAGCCAAAAACATTCAGTACTTC
CASSSIAVLAKNIQYF
>TRBV2|-|-|TRBJ2-1
TGTGCCAGCAACGGAGGGTCAACCTACAATGAGCAGTTCTTC
CASNGGSTYNEQFF